This T cell receptor (beta chain) was documented in a study of Ad26.COV2.S vaccination and SARS-CoV-2 variants. Study-level information: Enrollment placed the donor in the COV1001 Ad26.COV2.S trial arm. Participants got Ad26.COV2.S intramuscularly, once or twice 56 days apart.

Treatment of the sample: roughly 18 received Ad26.COV2.S at low or high dose, single or two shots; about 5 received placebo; per-sample allocation not given. The samples were gathered on day 63 after the first injection of vaccine or placebo. It was Wuhan-strain SARS-CoV-2 spike that the Ad26 vaccine vector expressed. The CDR3 covers 12 residues. V lost 6 bases to trimming and J lost 7 bases, with 9 bases between them. CDR1 is MNHEY, CDR2 SVGEGT, per germline. TCRdb's table, derived via immunoSEQ multiplex PCR, lists solely in-frame clones and lacks some. The sample gives about 380,000 clones, approximately 83% of which show up once; 7% to 9.5% is in the top ten. This clone was found a few times.

Here the sequenced sample was peripheral blood, taken in a trial of Ad26.COV2.S vaccine versus placebo. V usage is TRBV6-2 or TRBV6-3 and J usage is TRBJ1-4; a weak D match, TRBD1 (5 bases). This clonotype was obtained from a person aged 18 to 65 who received the Ad26.COV2.S COVID-19 vaccine or a placebo. CDR3: CASSRGGEKLFF. The CDR3 DNA reads as TGTGCCAGCAGCCGGGGGGGTGAAAAACTGTTTTTT.